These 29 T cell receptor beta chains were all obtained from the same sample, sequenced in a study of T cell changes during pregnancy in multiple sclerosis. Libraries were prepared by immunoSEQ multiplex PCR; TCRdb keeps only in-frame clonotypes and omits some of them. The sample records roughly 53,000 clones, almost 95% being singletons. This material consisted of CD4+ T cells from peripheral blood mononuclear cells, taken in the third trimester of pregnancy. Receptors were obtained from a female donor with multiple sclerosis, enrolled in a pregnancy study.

The CDR3 DNA reads TGTGCCAGCGAGGTCCTTAGCGGGAGCGGCGAGACCCAGTACTTC. This translates into CASEVLSGSGETQYF. The V call is TRBV6-1, the J call TRBJ2-5; 9 bases are a match to TRBD2. CDR3 length: 15 residues. With V trimmed by 8 bases and J by 5 bases, 12 bases remained unmatched. Per the germline V gene, CDR1 is MNHNS and CDR2 is SASEGT.

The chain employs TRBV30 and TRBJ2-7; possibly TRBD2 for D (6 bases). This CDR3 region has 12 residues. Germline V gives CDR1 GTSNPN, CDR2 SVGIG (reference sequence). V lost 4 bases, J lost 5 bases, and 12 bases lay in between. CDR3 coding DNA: TGTGCCTGGACCAAGACTAGTAACGAGCAGTACTTC. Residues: CAWTKTSNEQYF.

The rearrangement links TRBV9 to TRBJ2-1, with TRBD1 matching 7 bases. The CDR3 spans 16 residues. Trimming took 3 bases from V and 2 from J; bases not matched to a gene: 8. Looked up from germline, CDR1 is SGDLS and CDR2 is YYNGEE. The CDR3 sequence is CASSGQGRGAYNEQFF. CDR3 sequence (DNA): TGTGCCAGCAGCGGACAGGGTAGGGGTGCCTACAATGAGCAGTTCTTC.

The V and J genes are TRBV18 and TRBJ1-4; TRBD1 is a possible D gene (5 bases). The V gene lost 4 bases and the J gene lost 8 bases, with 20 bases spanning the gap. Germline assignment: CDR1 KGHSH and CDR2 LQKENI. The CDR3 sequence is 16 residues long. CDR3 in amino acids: CASSQTAFPSLEKLFF. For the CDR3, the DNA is TGTGCCAGCTCACAGACAGCCTTCCCTTCTCTCGAAAAACTGTTTTTT.

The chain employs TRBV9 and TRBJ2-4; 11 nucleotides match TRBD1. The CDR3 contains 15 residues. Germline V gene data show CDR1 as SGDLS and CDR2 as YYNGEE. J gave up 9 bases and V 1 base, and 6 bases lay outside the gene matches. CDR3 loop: CASSVSGTGGAIQYF. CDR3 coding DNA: TGTGCCAGCAGCGTAAGTGGGACAGGGGGTGCCATTCAGTACTTC.

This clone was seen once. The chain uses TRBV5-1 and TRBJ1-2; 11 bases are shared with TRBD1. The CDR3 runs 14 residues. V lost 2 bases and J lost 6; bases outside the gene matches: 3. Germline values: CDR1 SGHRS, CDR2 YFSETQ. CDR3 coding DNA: TGCGCCAGCAGCTTCGGACAGGGGGCGGATGGCTACACCTTC. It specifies CASSFGQGADGYTF.

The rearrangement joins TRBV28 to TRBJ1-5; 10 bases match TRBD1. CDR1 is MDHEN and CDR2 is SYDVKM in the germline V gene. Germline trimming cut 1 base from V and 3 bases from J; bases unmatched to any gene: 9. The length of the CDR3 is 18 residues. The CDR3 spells CASSLFGTGVAINQPQHF. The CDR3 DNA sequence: TGTGCCAGCAGTTTATTTGGGACAGGGGTCGCGATCAATCAGCCCCAGCATTTT.

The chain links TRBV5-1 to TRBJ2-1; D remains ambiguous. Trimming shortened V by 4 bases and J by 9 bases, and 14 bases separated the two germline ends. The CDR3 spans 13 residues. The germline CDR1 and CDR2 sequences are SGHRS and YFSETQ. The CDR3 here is CASSLVVAREQFF. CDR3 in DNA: TGCGCCAGCAGCCTGGTCGTGGCCCGTGAGCAGTTCTTC.

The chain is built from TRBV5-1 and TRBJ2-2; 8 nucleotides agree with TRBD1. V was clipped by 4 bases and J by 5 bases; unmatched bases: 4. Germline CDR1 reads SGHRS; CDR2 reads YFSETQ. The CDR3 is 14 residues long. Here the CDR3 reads CASSDRGITGELFF. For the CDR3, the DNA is TGCGCCAGCAGCGACAGGGGAATTACCGGGGAGCTGTTTTTT.

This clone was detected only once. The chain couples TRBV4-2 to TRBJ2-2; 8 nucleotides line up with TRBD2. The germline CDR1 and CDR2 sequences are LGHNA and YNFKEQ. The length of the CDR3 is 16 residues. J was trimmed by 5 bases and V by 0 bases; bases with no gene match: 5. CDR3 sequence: CASSQEAGVRTGELFF. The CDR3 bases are TGTGCCAGCAGCCAAGAAGCGGGAGTTCGTACCGGGGAGCTGTTTTTT.

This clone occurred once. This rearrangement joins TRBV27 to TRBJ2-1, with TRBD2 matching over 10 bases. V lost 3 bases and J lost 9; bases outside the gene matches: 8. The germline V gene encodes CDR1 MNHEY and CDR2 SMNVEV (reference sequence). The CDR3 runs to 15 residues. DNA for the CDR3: TGTGCCAGCAGTTTTCTAGCGGGGGTTTCTGGTGAGCAGTTCTTC. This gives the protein CASSFLAGVSGEQFF.

DNA of the CDR3: TGTGCCAGCAGCCAAGAAGTAAACGTATTAGCGGGGGAGACCCAGTACTTC. It translates to CASSQEVNVLAGETQYF. The chain recombines TRBV4-2 with TRBJ2-5; TRBD2 agrees at 8 bases. This CDR3 contains 17 residues. V lost 0 bases to trimming and J lost 5 bases; unmatched junction nucleotides: 11. Germline CDR1 LGHNA, CDR2 YNFKEQ.

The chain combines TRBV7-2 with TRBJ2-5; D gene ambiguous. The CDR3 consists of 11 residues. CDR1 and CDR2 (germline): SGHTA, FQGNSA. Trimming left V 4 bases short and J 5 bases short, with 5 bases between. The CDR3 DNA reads TGTGCCAGCAGCTCCCAGGAGACCCAGTACTTC. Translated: CASSSQETQYF.

The CDR3 DNA reads as TGTGCCAGCAGTTTAACTAGCGGGAAGGCCTACAATGAGCAGTTCTTC. Translation: CASSLTSGKAYNEQFF. J is TRBJ2-1 and V is TRBV28, with 10 bases fitting TRBD2. This CDR3 is built from 16 residues. V lost 2 bases and J lost 2; bases outside the gene matches: 3. Germline loops: CDR1 MDHEN, CDR2 SYDVKM. Together with reference TRBV28 and TRBJ2-1, the CDR3 gives the full variable domain: DVKVTQSSRYLVKRTGEKVFLECVQDMDHENMFWYRQDPGLGLRLIYFSYDVKMKEKGDIPEGYSVSREKKERFSLILESASTNQTSMYLCASSLTSGKAYNEQFFGPGTRLTVL.

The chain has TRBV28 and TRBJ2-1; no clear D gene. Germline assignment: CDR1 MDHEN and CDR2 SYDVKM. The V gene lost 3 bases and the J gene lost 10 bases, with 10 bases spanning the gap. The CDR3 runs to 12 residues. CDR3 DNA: TGTGCCAGCAGTTTGAAACGGTGGGAGCAGTTCTTC. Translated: CASSLKRWEQFF. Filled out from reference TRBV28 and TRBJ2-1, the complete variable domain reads DVKVTQSSRYLVKRTGEKVFLECVQDMDHENMFWYRQDPGLGLRLIYFSYDVKMKEKGDIPEGYSVSREKKERFSLILESASTNQTSMYLCASSLKRWEQFFGPGTRLTVL.

The DNA of the CDR3 is TGTGCCAGCAGCCGGAGAGCGGTTCCGAACACCGGGGAGCTGTTTTTT. This gives the protein CASSRRAVPNTGELFF. The chain combines TRBV4-2 with TRBJ2-2; possibly TRBD2 for D (5 bases). Germline V gene sequence: CDR1 LGHNA, CDR2 YNFKEQ. With 4 bases removed from V and 0 bases from J, the gap between germline ends came to 12 bases. The CDR3 is made up of 16 amino acids.

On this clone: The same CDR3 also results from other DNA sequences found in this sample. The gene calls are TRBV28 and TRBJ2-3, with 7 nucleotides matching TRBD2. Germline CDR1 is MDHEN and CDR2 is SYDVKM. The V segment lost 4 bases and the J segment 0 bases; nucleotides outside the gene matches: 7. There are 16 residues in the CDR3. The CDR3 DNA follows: TGTGCCAGCAGTTCCCCCGGGACTACCAGCACAGATACGCAGTATTTT. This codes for CASSSPGTTSTDTQYF. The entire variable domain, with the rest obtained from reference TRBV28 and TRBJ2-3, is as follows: DVKVTQSSRYLVKRTGEKVFLECVQDMDHENMFWYRQDPGLGLRLIYFSYDVKMKEKGDIPEGYSVSREKKERFSLILESASTNQTSMYLCASSSPGTTSTDTQYFGPGTRLTVL.

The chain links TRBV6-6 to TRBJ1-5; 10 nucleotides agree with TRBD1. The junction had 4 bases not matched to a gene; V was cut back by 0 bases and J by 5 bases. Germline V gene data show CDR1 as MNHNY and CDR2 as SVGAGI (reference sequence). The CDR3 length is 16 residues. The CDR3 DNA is TGTGCCAGCAGTTACTCGAGGACAGGGGGTTATCAGCCCCAGCATTTT. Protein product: CASSYSRTGGYQPQHF.

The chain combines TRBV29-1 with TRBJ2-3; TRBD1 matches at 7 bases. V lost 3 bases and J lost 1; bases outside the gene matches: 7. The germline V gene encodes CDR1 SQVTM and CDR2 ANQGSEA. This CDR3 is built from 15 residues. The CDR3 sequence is CSVDIFGQGTDTQYF. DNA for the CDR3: TGCAGCGTTGACATCTTTGGACAGGGCACAGATACGCAGTATTTT.

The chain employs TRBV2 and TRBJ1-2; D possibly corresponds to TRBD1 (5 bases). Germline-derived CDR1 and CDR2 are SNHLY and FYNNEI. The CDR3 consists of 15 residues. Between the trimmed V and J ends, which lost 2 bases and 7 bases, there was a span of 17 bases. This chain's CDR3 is CASSESRGSLGGYTF. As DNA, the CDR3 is TGTGCCAGCAGTGAAAGTAGGGGCTCCCTTGGTGGCTACACCTTC.

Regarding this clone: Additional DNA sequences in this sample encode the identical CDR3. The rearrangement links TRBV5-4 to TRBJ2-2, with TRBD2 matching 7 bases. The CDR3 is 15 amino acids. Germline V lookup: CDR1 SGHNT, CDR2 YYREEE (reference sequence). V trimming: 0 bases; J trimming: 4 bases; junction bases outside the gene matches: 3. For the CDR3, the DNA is TGTGCCAGCAGCTTGGGGGGGGGAGGCACCGGGGAGCTGTTTTTT. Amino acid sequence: CASSLGGGGTGELFF.

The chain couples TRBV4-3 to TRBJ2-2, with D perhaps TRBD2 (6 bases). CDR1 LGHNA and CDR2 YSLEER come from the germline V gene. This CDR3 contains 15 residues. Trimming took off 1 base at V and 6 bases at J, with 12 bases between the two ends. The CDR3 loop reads CASSQVAEGAGELFF. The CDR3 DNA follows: TGCGCCAGCAGCCAAGTAGCGGAGGGAGCCGGGGAGCTGTTTTTT.

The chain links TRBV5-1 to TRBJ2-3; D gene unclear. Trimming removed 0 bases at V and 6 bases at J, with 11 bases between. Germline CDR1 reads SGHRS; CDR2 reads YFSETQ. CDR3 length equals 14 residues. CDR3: CASSLGVSPDTQYF. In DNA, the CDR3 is TGCGCCAGCAGCTTGGGAGTATCCCCGGATACGCAGTATTTT.

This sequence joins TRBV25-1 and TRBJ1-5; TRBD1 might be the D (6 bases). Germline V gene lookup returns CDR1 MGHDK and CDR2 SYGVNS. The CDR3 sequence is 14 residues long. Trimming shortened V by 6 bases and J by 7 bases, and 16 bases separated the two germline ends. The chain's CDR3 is CASRGAGEGQPQHF. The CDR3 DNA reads TGTGCCAGCAGAGGAGCAGGGGAGGGCCAGCCCCAGCATTTT.

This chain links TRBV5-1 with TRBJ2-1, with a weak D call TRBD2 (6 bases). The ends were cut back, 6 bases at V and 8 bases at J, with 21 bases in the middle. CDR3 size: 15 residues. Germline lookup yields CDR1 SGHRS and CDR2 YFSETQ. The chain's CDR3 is CASNSRDSAGDEQFF. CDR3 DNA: TGCGCCAGCAACTCCCGGGACTCCGCAGGCGATGAGCAGTTCTTC.

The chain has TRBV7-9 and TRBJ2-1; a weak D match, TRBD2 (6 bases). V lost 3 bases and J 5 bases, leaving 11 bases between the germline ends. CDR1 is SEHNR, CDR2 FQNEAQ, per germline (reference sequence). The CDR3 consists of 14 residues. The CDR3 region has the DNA TGTGCCAGCAGCTTTGGGGGGTCGGACAATGAGCAGTTCTTC. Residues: CASSFGGSDNEQFF.

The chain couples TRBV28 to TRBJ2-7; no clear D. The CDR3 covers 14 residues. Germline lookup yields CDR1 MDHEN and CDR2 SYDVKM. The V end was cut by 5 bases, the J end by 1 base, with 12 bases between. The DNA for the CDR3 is TGTGCCAGCAGTGAACCGGGTTTTTCCTACGAGCAGTACTTC. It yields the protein CASSEPGFSYEQYF.

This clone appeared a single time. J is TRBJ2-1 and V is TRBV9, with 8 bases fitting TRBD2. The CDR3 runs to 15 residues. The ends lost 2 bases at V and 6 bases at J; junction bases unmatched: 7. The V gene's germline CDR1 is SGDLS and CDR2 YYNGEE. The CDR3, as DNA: TGTGCCAGCAGCGTGAGCGGGAGTGGGGTCAATGAGCAGTTCTTC. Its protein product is CASSVSGSGVNEQFF.

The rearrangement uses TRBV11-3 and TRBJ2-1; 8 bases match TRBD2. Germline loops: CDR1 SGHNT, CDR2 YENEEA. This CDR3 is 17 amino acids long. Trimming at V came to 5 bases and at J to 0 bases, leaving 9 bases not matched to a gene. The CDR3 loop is CASSAASSGYSYNEQFF. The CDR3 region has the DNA TGTGCCAGCAGCGCGGCCTCTAGCGGGTACTCCTACAATGAGCAGTTCTTC.